This TCR beta chain comes out of a study of early T cells in non-severe SARS-CoV-2 infection. Germline V lookup: CDR1 MNHNS, CDR2 SASEGT. V was pared by 2 bases and J by 2 bases, with 13 bases between. The CDR3 consists of 15 residues. This clonotype was seen many times. Its specificity is not known. The library protocol tagged individual cDNA molecules with unique molecular identifiers. TCRdb redid the calling of the 5' RACE reads with MiXCR, one entry per CDR3 protein. The sample has about 94,000 distinct CDR3 sequences; roughly 13% are singletons. Overall study findings and caveats: Anti-spike CD8 responses were favored by VDJdb matching, which missed private and CD4 specificities.

The V gene is TRBV6-1, the J gene TRBJ2-7, with a weak D call TRBD2 (6 bases). The sample taken for sequencing was whole blood. The origin of this receptor is an adult who was a healthcare worker with PCR-confirmed SARS-CoV-2 infection or an uninfected control (not recorded which). CDR3 protein: CASSELYGGTYEQYF. CDR3 in DNA: TGTGCCAGCAGTGAACTCTACGGCGGGACCTACGAGCAGTACTTC.